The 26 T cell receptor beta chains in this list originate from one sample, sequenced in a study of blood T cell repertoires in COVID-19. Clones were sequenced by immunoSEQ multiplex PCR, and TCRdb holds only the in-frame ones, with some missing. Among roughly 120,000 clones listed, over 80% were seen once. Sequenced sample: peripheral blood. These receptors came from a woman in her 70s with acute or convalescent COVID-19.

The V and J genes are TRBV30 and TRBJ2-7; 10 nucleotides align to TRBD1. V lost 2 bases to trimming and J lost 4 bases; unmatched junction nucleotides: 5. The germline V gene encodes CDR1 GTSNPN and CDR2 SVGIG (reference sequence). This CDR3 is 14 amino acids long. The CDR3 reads CAWSPGTGEYEQYF. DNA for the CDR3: TGTGCCTGGAGTCCTGGGACAGGGGAATACGAGCAGTACTTC.

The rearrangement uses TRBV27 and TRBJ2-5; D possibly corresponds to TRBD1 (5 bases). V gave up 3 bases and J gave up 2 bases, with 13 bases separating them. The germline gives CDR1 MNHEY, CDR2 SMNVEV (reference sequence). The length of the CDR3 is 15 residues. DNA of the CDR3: TGTGCCAGCAGTTTCCGGACAACAAGACAAGAGACCCAGTACTTC. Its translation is CASSFRTTRQETQYF.

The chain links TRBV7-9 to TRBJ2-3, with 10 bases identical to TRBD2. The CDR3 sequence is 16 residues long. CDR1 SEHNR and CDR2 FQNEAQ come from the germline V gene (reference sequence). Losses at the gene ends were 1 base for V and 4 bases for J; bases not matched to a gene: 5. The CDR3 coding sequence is TGTGCCAGCAGCTTAGGGCTAGCGGGGGCCCCAGATACGCAGTATTTT. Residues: CASSLGLAGAPDTQYF.

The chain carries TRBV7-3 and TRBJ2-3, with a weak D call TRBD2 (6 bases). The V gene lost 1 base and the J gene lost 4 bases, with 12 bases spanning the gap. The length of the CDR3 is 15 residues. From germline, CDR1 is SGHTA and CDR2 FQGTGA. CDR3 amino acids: CASSLRSAGADTQYF. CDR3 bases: TGTGCCAGCAGCTTAAGGTCAGCGGGCGCAGATACGCAGTATTTT. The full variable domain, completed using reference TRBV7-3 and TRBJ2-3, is GAGVSQTPSNKVTEKGKYVELRCDPISGHTALYWYRQSLGQGPEFLIYFQGTGAADDSGLPNDRFFAVRPEGSVSTLKIQRTERGDSAVYLCASSLRSAGADTQYFGPGTRLTVL.

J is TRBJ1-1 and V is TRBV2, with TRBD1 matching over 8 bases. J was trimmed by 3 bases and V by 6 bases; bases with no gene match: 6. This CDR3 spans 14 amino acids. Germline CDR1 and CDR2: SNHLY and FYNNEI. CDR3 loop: CASRTGVLYTEAFF. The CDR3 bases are TGTGCCAGCAGGACAGGGGTTCTGTACACTGAAGCTTTCTTT. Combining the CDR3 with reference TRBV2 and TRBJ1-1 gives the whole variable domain EPEVTQTPSHQVTQMGQEVILRCVPISNHLYFYWYRQILGQKVEFLVSFYNNEISEKSEIFDDQFSVERPDGSNFTLKIRSTKLEDSAMYFCASRTGVLYTEAFFGQGTRLTVV.

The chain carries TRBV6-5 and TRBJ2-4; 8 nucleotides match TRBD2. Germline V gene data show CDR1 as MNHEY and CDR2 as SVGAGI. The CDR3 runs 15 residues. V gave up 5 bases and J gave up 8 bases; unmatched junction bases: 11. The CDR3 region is CASSPPGGLGDIQYF. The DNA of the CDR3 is TGTGCCAGCAGTCCCCCGGGGGGGCTGGGGGACATTCAGTACTTC.

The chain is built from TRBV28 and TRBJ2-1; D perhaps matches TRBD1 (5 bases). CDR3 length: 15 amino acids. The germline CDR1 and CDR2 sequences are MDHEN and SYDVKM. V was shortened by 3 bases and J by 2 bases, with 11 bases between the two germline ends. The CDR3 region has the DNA TGTGCCAGCAGTTTGGGCAGGGAAACCTACAATGAGCAGTTCTTC. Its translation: CASSLGRETYNEQFF.

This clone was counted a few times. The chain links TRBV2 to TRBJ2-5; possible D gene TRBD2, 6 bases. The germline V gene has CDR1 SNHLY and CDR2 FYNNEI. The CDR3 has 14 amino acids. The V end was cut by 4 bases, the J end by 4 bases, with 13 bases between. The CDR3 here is CASSVSSVRETQYF. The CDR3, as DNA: TGTGCCAGCAGTGTTTCTAGCGTCCGAGAGACCCAGTACTTC.

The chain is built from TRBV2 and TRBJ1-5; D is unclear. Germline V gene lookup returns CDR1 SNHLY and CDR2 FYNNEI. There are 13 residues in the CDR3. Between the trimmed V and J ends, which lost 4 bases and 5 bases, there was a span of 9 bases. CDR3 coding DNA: TGTGCCAGCAGTGTCTATCTCGATCAGCCCCAGCATTTT. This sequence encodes CASSVYLDQPQHF.

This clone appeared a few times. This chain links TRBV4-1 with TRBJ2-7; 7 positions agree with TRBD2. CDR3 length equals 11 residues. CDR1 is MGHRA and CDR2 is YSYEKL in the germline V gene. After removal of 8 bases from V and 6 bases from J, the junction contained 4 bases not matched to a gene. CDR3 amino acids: CASRGVGEQYF. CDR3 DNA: TGCGCCAGCCGGGGGGTCGGCGAGCAGTACTTC.

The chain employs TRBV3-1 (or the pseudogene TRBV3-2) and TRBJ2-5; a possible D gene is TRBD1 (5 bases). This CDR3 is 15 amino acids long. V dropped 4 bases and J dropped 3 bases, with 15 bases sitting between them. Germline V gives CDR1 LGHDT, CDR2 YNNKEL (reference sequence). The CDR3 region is CASSPSNRNKETQYF. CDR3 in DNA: TGTGCCAGCAGCCCGTCCAACAGGAATAAAGAGACCCAGTACTTC.

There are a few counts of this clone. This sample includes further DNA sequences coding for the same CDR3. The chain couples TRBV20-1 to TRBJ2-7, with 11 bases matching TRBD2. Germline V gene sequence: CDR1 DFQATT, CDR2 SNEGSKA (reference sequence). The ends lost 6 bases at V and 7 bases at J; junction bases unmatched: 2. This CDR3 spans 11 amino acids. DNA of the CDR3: TGCAGTGCAAGACTAGCGGGGGAGCAGTACTTC. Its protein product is CSARLAGEQYF.

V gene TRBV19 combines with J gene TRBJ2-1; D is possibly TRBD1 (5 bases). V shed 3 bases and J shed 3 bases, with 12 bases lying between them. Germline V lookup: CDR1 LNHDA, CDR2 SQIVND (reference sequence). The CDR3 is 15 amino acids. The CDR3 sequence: CASSISGNYYNEQFF. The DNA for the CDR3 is TGTGCCAGTAGTATTTCAGGGAATTACTACAATGAGCAGTTCTTC.

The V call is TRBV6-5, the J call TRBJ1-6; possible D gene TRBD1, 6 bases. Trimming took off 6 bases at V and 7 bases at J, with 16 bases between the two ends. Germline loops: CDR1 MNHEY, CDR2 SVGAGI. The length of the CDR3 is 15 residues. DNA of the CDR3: TGTGCCAGCAGCCGAAGTACGGGGGGCAATTCACCCCTCCACTTT. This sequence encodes CASSRSTGGNSPLHF.

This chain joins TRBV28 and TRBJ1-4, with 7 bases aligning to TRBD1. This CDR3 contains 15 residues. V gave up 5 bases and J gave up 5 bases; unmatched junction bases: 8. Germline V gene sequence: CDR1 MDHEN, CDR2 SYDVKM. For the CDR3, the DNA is TGTGCCAGCAGTAGAAGTCAGGGGGAGAATGAAAAACTGTTTTTT. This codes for CASSRSQGENEKLFF.

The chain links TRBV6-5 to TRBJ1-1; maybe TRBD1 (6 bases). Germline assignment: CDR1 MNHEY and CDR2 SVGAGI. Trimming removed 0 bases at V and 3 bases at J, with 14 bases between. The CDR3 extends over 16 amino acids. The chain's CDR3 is CASSYSMGDTYTEAFF. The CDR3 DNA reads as TGTGCCAGCAGTTACTCGATGGGGGACACTTACACTGAAGCTTTCTTT.

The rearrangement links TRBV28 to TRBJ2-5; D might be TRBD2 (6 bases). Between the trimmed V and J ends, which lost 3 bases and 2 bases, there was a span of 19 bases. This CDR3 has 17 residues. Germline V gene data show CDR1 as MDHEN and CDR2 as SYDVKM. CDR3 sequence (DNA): TGTGCCAGCAGTTTCTTCTCACCGGGACTTTCACAAGAGACCCAGTACTTC. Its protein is CASSFFSPGLSQETQYF.

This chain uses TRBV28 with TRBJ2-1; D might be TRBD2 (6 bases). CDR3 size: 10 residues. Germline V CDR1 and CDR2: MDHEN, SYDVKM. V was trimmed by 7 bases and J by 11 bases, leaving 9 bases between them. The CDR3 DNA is TGTGCCAGCACAGGGAGGCAGCAGTTCTTC. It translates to CASTGRQQFF.

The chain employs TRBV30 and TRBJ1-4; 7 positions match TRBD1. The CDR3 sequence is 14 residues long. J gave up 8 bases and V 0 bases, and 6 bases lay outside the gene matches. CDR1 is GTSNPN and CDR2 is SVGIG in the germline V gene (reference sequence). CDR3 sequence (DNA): TGTGCCTGGAGTGTATACAGGGGACGCGAAAAACTGTTTTTT. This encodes CAWSVYRGREKLFF. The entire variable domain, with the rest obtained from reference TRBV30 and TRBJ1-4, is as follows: SQTIHQWPATLVQPVGSPLSLECTVEGTSNPNLYWYRQAAGRGLQLLFYSVGIGQISSEVPQNLSASRPQDRQFILSSKKLLLSDSGFYLCAWSVYRGREKLFFGSGTQLSVL.

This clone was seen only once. CDR3 loop: CAISDGGTLAKNIQYF. For the CDR3, the DNA is TGTGCCATCAGTGACGGAGGGACCTTAGCCAAAAACATTCAGTACTTC. The J gene is TRBJ2-4, the V gene TRBV10-3; D possibly corresponds to TRBD2 (6 bases). V lost 3 bases to trimming and J lost 0 bases, with 12 bases between them. Germline CDR1 ENHRY, CDR2 SYGVKD. CDR3 length equals 16 residues.

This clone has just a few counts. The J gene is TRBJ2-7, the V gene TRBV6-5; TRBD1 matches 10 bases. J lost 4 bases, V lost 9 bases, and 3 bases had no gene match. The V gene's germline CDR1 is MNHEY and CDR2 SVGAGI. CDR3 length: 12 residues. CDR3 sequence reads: CARDRGCYEQYF. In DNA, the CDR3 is TGTGCCAGGGACAGGGGGTGTTACGAGCAGTACTTC.

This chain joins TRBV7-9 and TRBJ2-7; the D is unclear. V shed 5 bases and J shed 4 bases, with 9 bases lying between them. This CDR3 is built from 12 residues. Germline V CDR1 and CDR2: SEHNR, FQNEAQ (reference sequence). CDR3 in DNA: TGTGCCAGCAGCCTTAACTCTTACGAGCAGTACTTC. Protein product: CASSLNSYEQYF. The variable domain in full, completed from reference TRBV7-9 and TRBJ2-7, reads DTGVSQNPRHKITKRGQNVTFRCDPISEHNRLYWYRQTLGQGPEFLTYFQNEAQLEKSRLLSDRFSAERPKGSFSTLEIQRTEQGDSAMYLCASSLNSYEQYFGPGTRLTVT.

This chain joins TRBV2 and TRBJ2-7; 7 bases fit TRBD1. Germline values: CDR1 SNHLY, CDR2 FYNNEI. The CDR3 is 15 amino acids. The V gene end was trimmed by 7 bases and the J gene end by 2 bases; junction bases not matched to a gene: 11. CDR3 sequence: CASTLPGTAAYEQYF. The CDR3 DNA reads TGTGCCAGCACCCTCCCCGGGACAGCAGCCTACGAGCAGTACTTC. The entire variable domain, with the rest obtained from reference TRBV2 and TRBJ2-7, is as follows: EPEVTQTPSHQVTQMGQEVILRCVPISNHLYFYWYRQILGQKVEFLVSFYNNEISEKSEIFDDQFSVERPDGSNFTLKIRSTKLEDSAMYFCASTLPGTAAYEQYFGPGTRLTVT.

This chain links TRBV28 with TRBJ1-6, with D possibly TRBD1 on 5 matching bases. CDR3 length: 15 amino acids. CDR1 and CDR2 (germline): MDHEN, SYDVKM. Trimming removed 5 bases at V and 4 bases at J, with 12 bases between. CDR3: CASSPRDWYNSPLHF. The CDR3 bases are TGTGCCAGCAGTCCCCGGGACTGGTATAATTCACCCCTCCACTTT.

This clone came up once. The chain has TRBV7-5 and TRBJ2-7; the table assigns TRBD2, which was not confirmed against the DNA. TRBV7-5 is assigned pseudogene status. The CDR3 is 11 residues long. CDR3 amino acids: CVRSRAREQYF. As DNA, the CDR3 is TGTGTCAGAAGCCGCGCGAGGGAGCAGTACTTC.

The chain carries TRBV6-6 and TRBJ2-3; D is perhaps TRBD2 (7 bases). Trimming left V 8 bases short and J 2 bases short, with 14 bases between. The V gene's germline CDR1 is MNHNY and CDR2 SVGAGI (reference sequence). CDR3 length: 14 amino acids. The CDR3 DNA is TGTGCCAGCCGAGGGGGGGGAACCACAGATACGCAGTATTTT. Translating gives CASRGGGTTDTQYF.